Each of the 24 T cell receptor beta chains below was sequenced from the same sample in a study of early T cells in non-severe SARS-CoV-2 infection. One entry per CDR3 protein, called by TCRdb with MiXCR from the 5' RACE reads. The data hold tens of thousands of distinct CDR3 sequences, with 8% to 10% observed a single time. Source: whole blood, taken at baseline. These TCRs come from an adult who was a healthcare worker with PCR-confirmed SARS-CoV-2 infection or an uninfected control (not recorded which).

This clonotype was detected ten times or more. This chain uses TRBV27 with TRBJ2-1, with D tentatively TRBD1 or TRBD2 (5 bases each). The CDR3 has 13 amino acids. Germline V gene sequence: CDR1 MNHEY, CDR2 SMNVEV (reference sequence). Trimming took off 2 bases at V and 13 bases at J, with 15 bases between the two ends. Here the CDR3 DNA reads TGTGCCAGCAGTTTAGGGACCACTCAGGAACAGTTCTTC. It specifies CASSLGTTQEQFF.

This clonotype was observed many times. V is TRBV19 and J is TRBJ2-4; D ambiguous. CDR1 and CDR2 from the germline V gene are LNHDA and SQIVND (reference sequence). V was pared by 1 base and J by 7 bases, with 14 bases between. The CDR3 contains 15 residues. The CDR3 spells CASSIVGSVSNIQYF. CDR3 coding DNA: TGTGCCAGTAGTATAGTGGGATCGGTCTCGAACATTCAGTACTTC.

This clonotype was counted ten times or more. The chain has TRBV28 and TRBJ2-5; no reliable D call. Between the trimmed V and J ends, which lost 5 bases and 7 bases, there was a span of 11 bases. CDR1 MDHEN and CDR2 SYDVKM come from the germline V gene. There are 12 residues in the CDR3. The chain's CDR3 is CASSPNTGTQYF. CDR3 coding DNA: TGTGCCAGCAGTCCCAACACCGGGACCCAGTACTTC. Full variable domain (outside the CDR3, taken from reference TRBV28 and TRBJ2-5): DVKVTQSSRYLVKRTGEKVFLECVQDMDHENMFWYRQDPGLGLRLIYFSYDVKMKEKGDIPEGYSVSREKKERFSLILESASTNQTSMYLCASSPNTGTQYFGPGTRLLVL.

To note about this clonotype: A clone one base away is much larger, so this may be a read error. The gene calls are TRBV6-2 or TRBV6-3 and TRBJ2-7; D unclear. In germline, CDR1 is MNHEY, CDR2 SVGEGT. This CDR3 contains 11 residues. The germline V and J ends were trimmed by 8 bases and 7 bases, with 12 bases remaining between them. This CDR3 reads CASGSPREQYF. CDR3 in DNA: TGTGCCAGCGGATCCCCCCGGGAGCAGTACTTC.

This clonotype occurred a few times. The chain employs TRBV28 and TRBJ2-3, with TRBD2 matching over 9 bases. From germline, CDR1 is MDHEN and CDR2 SYDVKM. This CDR3 region has 15 residues. V gave up 5 bases and J gave up 3 bases; unmatched junction bases: 6. The DNA for the CDR3 is TGTGCCAGCAGTCGTAGCGGGAGAGGAACAGATACGCAGTATTTT. Amino acids: CASSRSGRGTDTQYF. The entire variable domain, with the rest obtained from reference TRBV28 and TRBJ2-3, is as follows: DVKVTQSSRYLVKRTGEKVFLECVQDMDHENMFWYRQDPGLGLRLIYFSYDVKMKEKGDIPEGYSVSREKKERFSLILESASTNQTSMYLCASSRSGRGTDTQYFGPGTRLTVL.

The chain is built from TRBV12-3 or TRBV12-4 and TRBJ1-5; tentative D call: TRBD1 (5 bases). CDR3 length: 15 amino acids. V was trimmed by 7 bases and J by 2 bases, leaving 15 bases between them. The CDR3 sequence: CASTQGLAGNQPQHF. In DNA, the CDR3 is TGTGCCAGCACCCAGGGTTTAGCGGGCAATCAGCCCCAGCATTTT.

This clonotype has just a few counts. J is TRBJ1-4 and V is TRBV3-1, with 9 bases aligning to TRBD1. The CDR3 extends over 16 amino acids. Germline CDR1 reads LGHDT; CDR2 reads YNNKEL (reference sequence). V lost 11 bases and J lost 0; bases outside the gene matches: 10. CDR3 nucleotide sequence: TGTGCCGCGTCCGGGACAGGGCGTCCAACTAATGAAAAACTGTTTTTT. Translating gives CAASGTGRPTNEKLFF.

This clonotype was picked up many times. The chain couples TRBV6-5 to TRBJ2-1, with D unresolved. This CDR3 has 15 amino acids. CDR1 is MNHEY and CDR2 is SVGAGI in the germline V gene. V was trimmed by 2 bases and J by 0 bases, leaving 8 bases between them. CDR3 protein: CASSYERPSYNEQFF. Here the CDR3 DNA reads TGTGCCAGCAGTTACGAGAGGCCCTCCTACAATGAGCAGTTCTTC.

This clonotype turned up a few times. The gene calls are TRBV5-1 and TRBJ1-3, with 7 bases that match TRBD1. Germline CDR1 is SGHRS and CDR2 is YFSETQ. The V and J ends lost 2 bases and 0 bases, in that order; junction bases with no gene match: 8. The CDR3 is 17 amino acids. DNA of the CDR3: TGCGCCAGCAGCTTCGGGGGGACAGACTTCTCTGGAAACACCATATATTTT. Amino acids: CASSFGGTDFSGNTIYF. Looking up the rest from reference TRBV5-1 and TRBJ1-3 gives the full variable domain: KAGVTQTPRYLIKTRGQQVTLSCSPISGHRSVSWYQQTPGQGLQFLFEYFSETQRNKGNFPGRFSGRQFSNSRSEMNVSTLELGDSALYLCASSFGGTDFSGNTIYFGEGSWLTVV.

Many counts were recorded for this clonotype. This sequence joins TRBV7-2 and TRBJ2-3, with a weak D call TRBD2 (6 bases). The V end was cut by 4 bases, the J end by 0 bases, with 14 bases between. Germline loops: CDR1 SGHTA, CDR2 FQGNSA. The CDR3 sequence is 16 residues long. CDR3 bases: TGTGCCAGCAGCTCCTTGGAGCGGGCAAGCACAGATACGCAGTATTTT. It specifies CASSSLERASTDTQYF.

The chain couples TRBV30 to TRBJ1-1, with 11 nucleotides matching TRBD1. This CDR3 comprises 14 residues. The V gene's germline CDR1 is GTSNPN and CDR2 SVGIG (reference sequence). The J segment lost 5 bases and the V segment lost 2 bases, leaving 4 bases of the junction unmatched. Here the CDR3 DNA reads TGTGCCTGGAGTCCCGGGACAGGGGGAACTGAAGCTTTCTTT. Amino acids: CAWSPGTGGTEAFF.

At least ten counts were recorded for this clonotype. The V gene is TRBV4-2, the J gene TRBJ1-5, with 7 nucleotides matching TRBD1. Germline CDR1 LGHNA, CDR2 YNFKEQ. V lost 1 base and J lost 4; bases outside the gene matches: 4. The CDR3 spans 15 residues. The CDR3 DNA is TGTGCCAGCAGCCAAGGATCGGGACAGAATCAGCCCCAGCATTTT. This sequence encodes CASSQGSGQNQPQHF.

There are many counts of this clonotype. The chain couples TRBV29-1 to TRBJ2-5; no definite D call. Per the germline V gene, CDR1 is SQVTM and CDR2 is ANQGSEA. This CDR3 spans 11 amino acids. Trimming removed 3 bases at V and 4 bases at J, with 6 bases between. Here the CDR3 reads CSVDMVETQYF. Here the CDR3 DNA reads TGCAGCGTTGACATGGTAGAGACCCAGTACTTC.

This clonotype was observed a handful of times. J is TRBJ2-1 and V is TRBV12-3 or TRBV12-4; 14 nucleotides agree with TRBD2. The CDR3 is 16 amino acids. V dropped 6 bases and J dropped 9; count of bases not matched to a gene: 10. CDR3 nucleotides: TGTGCCAGCAGCTCCCGACTAGCGGGAGGGGCCGGTGAGCAGTTCTTC. Amino acids: CASSSRLAGGAGEQFF.

There are many counts of this clonotype. This chain joins TRBV20-1 and TRBJ2-1; 9 bases line up with TRBD2. Trimming took 4 bases from V and 8 from J; bases not matched to a gene: 12. CDR3 length: 15 amino acids. Looked up from germline, CDR1 is DFQATT and CDR2 is SNEGSKA (reference sequence). CDR3 protein: CSATHPSTSGDEQFF. The DNA of the CDR3 is TGCAGTGCTACTCACCCCTCGACTAGCGGCGATGAGCAGTTCTTC.

This clonotype was found many times. The V and J genes are TRBV29-1 and TRBJ2-7, with 11 bases that match TRBD2. CDR1 SQVTM and CDR2 ANQGSEA come from the germline V gene. With V trimmed by 4 bases and J by 7 bases, 9 bases remained unmatched. The CDR3 totals 14 residues. The CDR3 bases are TGCAGCGTTGGCCCACTAGCGGGAGAAGGTGAGCAGTACTTC. It is translated as CSVGPLAGEGEQYF.

The chain carries TRBV20-1 and TRBJ1-2, with D perhaps TRBD1 (6 bases). CDR1 is DFQATT, CDR2 SNEGSKA, per germline (reference sequence). V shed 0 bases and J shed 9 bases, with 14 bases lying between them. The CDR3 spans 13 residues. The CDR3 nucleotides read TGCAGTGCTAGAGACGACAGGAAGTTCAGCTACACCTTC. Translated, it gives CSARDDRKFSYTF.

This clonotype occurred a few times. This chain uses TRBV7-3 with TRBJ2-3, with D perhaps TRBD2 (5 bases). Germline-derived CDR1 and CDR2 are SGHTA and FQGTGA. This CDR3 is built from 15 residues. Trimming shortened V by 2 bases and J by 1 base, and 10 bases separated the two germline ends. The CDR3 reads CASSLAGSRTDTQYF. Here the CDR3 DNA reads TGTGCCAGCAGCTTAGCGGGCTCCCGCACAGATACGCAGTATTTT.

This clonotype showed up many times. The CDR3 coding sequence is TGCGCCAGCAGCTGGGGACACTCGGATGAAAAACTGTTTTTT. Its protein is CASSWGHSDEKLFF. This chain joins TRBV5-1 and TRBJ1-4, with D possibly being TRBD1 (6 bases). The CDR3 loop spans 14 amino acids. Germline loops: CDR1 SGHRS, CDR2 YFSETQ. Between the trimmed V and J ends, which lost 3 bases and 6 bases, there was a span of 12 bases.

Regarding this clonotype: This likely comes from a read error, as the CDR3 has no conserved phenylalanine or tryptophan at its end. The rearrangement uses TRBV24-1 and TRBJ2-1; TRBD2 might be the D (6 bases). The CDR3 is made up of 14 amino acids. V dropped 9 bases and J dropped 0 bases, with 11 bases sitting between them. CDR1 is KGHDR, CDR2 SFDVKD, per germline. The CDR3 is CATSGGSSYNEQFL. The CDR3, as DNA: TGTGCCACCTCCGGGGGAAGCTCCTACAATGAGCAGTTCCTC.

This clonotype was seen ten or more times. V and J are TRBV7-6 and TRBJ2-1; 9 nucleotides agree with TRBD1. Germline CDR1 and CDR2: SGHVS and FNYEAQ. The junction had 8 bases not matched to a gene; V was cut back by 1 base and J by 7 bases. This CDR3 comprises 16 residues. This chain's CDR3 is CASSLGYRTGVNEQFF. The CDR3, as DNA: TGTGCCAGCAGCTTAGGGTATAGGACAGGGGTAAATGAGCAGTTCTTC.

This clonotype appeared a few times. V is TRBV5-1 and J is TRBJ1-2; D unclear. V shed 7 bases and J shed 6 bases, with 16 bases lying between them. Germline V gene sequence: CDR1 SGHRS, CDR2 YFSETQ. This CDR3 region has 13 residues. CDR3: CASQLVAGDGYTF. The CDR3 DNA reads TGCGCCAGCCAGCTAGTGGCGGGCGATGGCTACACCTTC.

This chain joins TRBV20-1 and TRBJ1-2; no clear D. The germline V and J ends were trimmed by 4 bases and 3 bases, with 9 bases remaining between them. The germline gives CDR1 DFQATT, CDR2 SNEGSKA (reference sequence). This CDR3 contains 12 residues. In DNA, the CDR3 is TGCAGTGCTATGAGGCAAGACTATGGCTACACCTTC. Its protein product is CSAMRQDYGYTF.

This chain connects TRBV7-9 to TRBJ2-4, with 12 positions matching TRBD1. V was pared by 4 bases and J by 0 bases, with 7 bases of the junction left unmatched. The CDR3 contains 18 residues. CDR1 SEHNR and CDR2 FQNEAQ come from the germline V gene (reference sequence). The CDR3 nucleotides are TGTGCCAGCAGCTCAGATGGGACAGGGGGCACAGCCAAAAACATTCAGTACTTC. Translating it yields CASSSDGTGGTAKNIQYF.